The 3 T cell receptor beta chains below come from one sample, sequenced in a study of human thymus T cells. Assay used: immunoSEQ multiplex PCR; TCRdb lists only in-frame clones, some missing. Of tens of thousands of clones in the sample, approximately 93% were seen once. The specimen was blood. The source is a boy less than two years old with a congenital heart defect but otherwise immunologically healthy.

This chain joins TRBV2 and TRBJ1-5, with TRBD1 identical over 9 bases. Germline CDR1 reads SNHLY; CDR2 reads FYNNEI. The trim removed 4 bases at V and 3 bases at J, leaving 7 bases unmatched. The CDR3 loop spans 16 amino acids. For the CDR3, the DNA is TGTGCCAGCAGTGCCGAGACAGGGGGATCCAATCAGCCCCAGCATTTT. Its protein is CASSAETGGSNQPQHF.

This chain links TRBV10-3 with TRBJ2-7, with D tentatively TRBD1 (6 bases). The length of the CDR3 is 14 residues. V lost 3 bases to trimming and J lost 3 bases, with 12 bases between them. Germline CDR1 ENHRY, CDR2 SYGVKD. CDR3 in DNA: TGTGCCATCAGTGAAGGGGGTACCCTCTACGAGCAGTACTTC. Amino acids: CAISEGGTLYEQYF.

The chain recombines TRBV6-1 with TRBJ2-2; D remains unclear. The CDR3 is 13 residues long. The V and J ends lost 6 bases and 1 base respectively, with 6 bases between them. CDR1 MNHNS and CDR2 SASEGT come from the germline V gene. CDR3 coding DNA: TGTGCCAGCAGATTGTTGAACACCGGGGAGCTGTTTTTT. Its protein is CASRLLNTGELFF.